This T cell receptor (beta chain) emerged from a study of blood T cell repertoires in COVID-19. Turning to the study itself: Whether acute or convalescent, the COVID-19 samples came from the United States, Italy and Spain.

This table comes from immunoSEQ multiplex PCR, and its TCRdb copy is limited to in-frame clones, with some not included. The sample includes over 250,000 clones, 90% to 95% of them seen just once. CDR3 size: 14 residues. V was clipped by 7 bases and J by 6 bases; unmatched bases: 10. Germline V lookup: CDR1 SQVTM, CDR2 ANQGSEA. The sequence was collected from a woman aged 25 to 45 with COVID-19, enrolled during active disease. Input material: peripheral blood. V and J are TRBV29-1 and TRBJ1-5; 9 bases are a match to TRBD1. The CDR3 loop is CSAALGQGSQPQHF. CDR3 DNA: TGCAGCGCCGCACTTGGACAGGGGAGTCAGCCCCAGCATTTT.